Below are 13 T cell receptor beta chains sequenced from a single sample in a study of blood T cell repertoires in COVID-19. The data were produced by immunoSEQ multiplex PCR, yet TCRdb's version contains in-frame clones alone and is incomplete. The data show some 300,000 clones, approximately 88% seen once. Sample: peripheral blood. All receptors come from a woman younger than 45 who had recovered from COVID-19.

This sequence joins TRBV2 and TRBJ1-1; 7 nucleotides agree with TRBD1. The CDR3 totals 14 residues. Germline CDR1 is SNHLY and CDR2 is FYNNEI. J lost 11 bases, V lost 4 bases, and 13 bases had no gene match. The CDR3 nucleotides are TGTGCCAGCAGTGTGGACAGGAGCGGATTGACGGCTTTCTTT. Encoded protein: CASSVDRSGLTAFF. The entire variable domain, with the rest obtained from reference TRBV2 and TRBJ1-1, is as follows: EPEVTQTPSHQVTQMGQEVILRCVPISNHLYFYWYRQILGQKVEFLVSFYNNEISEKSEIFDDQFSVERPDGSNFTLKIRSTKLEDSAMYFCASSVDRSGLTAFFGQGTRLTVV.

This rearrangement joins TRBV28 to TRBJ2-3; D remains ambiguous. V lost 7 bases to trimming and J lost 0 bases, with 14 bases between them. The CDR3 extends over 15 amino acids. Germline V gene lookup returns CDR1 MDHEN and CDR2 SYDVKM. The CDR3 nucleotides are TGTGCCAGCACCTATGGTATCCTAAGCACAGATACGCAGTATTTT. This translates into CASTYGILSTDTQYF.

This CDR3 reads CASSSNPGDGANVLTF. CDR3 in DNA: TGCGCCAGCAGCTCAAACCCAGGGGATGGGGCCAACGTCCTGACTTTC. The chain joins TRBV5-1 to TRBJ2-6, with D perhaps TRBD1 (6 bases). Germline CDR1 is SGHRS and CDR2 is YFSETQ. CDR3 size: 16 residues. V lost 3 bases and J 3 bases, leaving 13 bases between the germline ends.

The gene calls are TRBV7-3 and TRBJ1-6; D might be TRBD1 (6 bases). The germline V and J ends were trimmed by 1 base and 3 bases, with 13 bases remaining between them. Looked up from germline, CDR1 is SGHTA and CDR2 is FQGTGA. This CDR3 contains 17 residues. CDR3: CASSLKGPQGYNSPLHF. The DNA of the CDR3 is TGTGCCAGCAGCTTAAAAGGCCCACAGGGCTATAATTCACCCCTCCACTTT.

The genes are TRBV5-4 and TRBJ2-7; the match to TRBD1 covers 8 bases. After removal of 4 bases from V and 2 bases from J, the junction contained 8 bases not matched to a gene. The length of the CDR3 is 15 residues. CDR1 SGHNT and CDR2 YYREEE come from the germline V gene (reference sequence). The CDR3 nucleotides are TGTGCCAGCAGCCAATCCGGGACAGGTACCTACGAGCAGTACTTC. This encodes CASSQSGTGTYEQYF.

The chain employs TRBV6-2 or TRBV6-3 and TRBJ1-2; 8 bases fit TRBD1. The V gene's germline CDR1 is MNHEY and CDR2 SVGEGT. V shed 2 bases, J shed 5 bases, and the junction held 7 bases outside the gene matches. The CDR3 has 15 amino acids. The DNA of the CDR3 is TGTGCCAGCAGTTACACCGGACAGGGCCTTTATGGCTACACCTTC. Translating gives CASSYTGQGLYGYTF.

The rearrangement uses TRBV28 and TRBJ2-7; 7 nucleotides align to TRBD1. The CDR3 length is 13 residues. V lost 10 bases, J lost 0 bases, and 6 bases stayed unmatched. The V gene's germline CDR1 is MDHEN and CDR2 SYDVKM. The CDR3 here is CATTTGLSYEQYF. The CDR3 DNA reads TGTGCCACTACGACAGGGCTCTCCTACGAGCAGTACTTC. Full variable domain (rest looked up from reference TRBV28 and TRBJ2-7): DVKVTQSSRYLVKRTGEKVFLECVQDMDHENMFWYRQDPGLGLRLIYFSYDVKMKEKGDIPEGYSVSREKKERFSLILESASTNQTSMYLCATTTGLSYEQYFGPGTRLTVT.

The chain uses TRBV3-1 (or the pseudogene TRBV3-2) and TRBJ2-7, with 7 bases matching TRBD1. CDR1 and CDR2 (germline): LGHDT, YNNKEL (reference sequence). This CDR3 has 15 residues. V was pared by 3 bases and J by 2 bases, with 7 bases of the junction left unmatched. DNA for the CDR3: TGTGCCAGCAGCCACCCGACAGGGCGGACCTACGAGCAGTACTTC. Encoded protein: CASSHPTGRTYEQYF.

The rearrangement joins TRBV7-2 to TRBJ1-3, with D unresolved. Germline V gives CDR1 SGHTA, CDR2 FQGNSA. The CDR3 contains 15 residues. The V gene lost 4 bases and the J gene lost 0 bases, with 10 bases spanning the gap. For the CDR3, the DNA is TGTGCCAGCAGCTCGGGAGCCTACTCTGGAAACACCATATATTTT. Amino acid sequence: CASSSGAYSGNTIYF. The full variable domain, completed using reference TRBV7-2 and TRBJ1-3, is GAGVSQSPSNKVTEKGKDVELRCDPISGHTALYWYRQSLGQGLEFLIYFQGNSAPDKSGLPSDRFSAERTGGSVSTLTIQRTQQEDSAVYLCASSSGAYSGNTIYFGEGSWLTVV.

V and J are TRBV7-6 and TRBJ1-2; D is perhaps TRBD1 (6 bases). With 2 bases removed from V and 3 bases from J, the gap between germline ends came to 13 bases. Germline V lookup: CDR1 SGHVS, CDR2 FNYEAQ. This CDR3 region has 15 residues. The CDR3 loop is CASSLLSQGDYGYTF. The CDR3 nucleotides read TGTGCCAGCAGCTTATTGTCACAGGGCGACTATGGCTACACCTTC. Drawing the rest from reference TRBV7-6 and TRBJ1-2, the complete variable domain is GAGVSQSPRYKVTKRGQDVALRCDPISGHVSLYWYRQALGQGPEFLTYFNYEAQQDKSGLPNDRFSAERPEGSISTLTIQRTEQRDSAMYRCASSLLSQGDYGYTFGSGTRLTVV.

The rearrangement links TRBV19 to TRBJ1-1; 7 bases map to TRBD1. The V and J ends lost 4 bases and 1 base, in that order; junction bases with no gene match: 3. CDR3 size: 14 residues. Germline loops: CDR1 LNHDA, CDR2 SQIVND (reference sequence). The CDR3: CASSTGTENTEAFF. Here the CDR3 DNA reads TGTGCCAGTAGTACAGGGACAGAGAACACTGAAGCTTTCTTT.

The chain employs TRBV5-1 and TRBJ2-5, with 11 positions matching TRBD2. The ends lost 1 base at V and 5 bases at J; junction bases unmatched: 4. The CDR3 is 15 residues long. Germline assignment: CDR1 SGHRS and CDR2 YFSETQ. Here the CDR3 reads CASSLTSGGPETQYF. In DNA, the CDR3 is TGCGCCAGCAGCTTGACTAGCGGGGGCCCGGAGACCCAGTACTTC.

V and J are TRBV29-1 and TRBJ2-7; 12 nucleotides agree with TRBD1. CDR3 size: 14 residues. Germline lookup yields CDR1 SQVTM and CDR2 ANQGSEA. The V gene end was trimmed by 7 bases and the J gene end by 5 bases; junction bases not matched to a gene: 9. CDR3 DNA sequence: TGCAGCGCCCTTCCGGGACAGGGGGCCCACGAGCAGTACTTC. Encoded protein: CSALPGQGAHEQYF.